The 18 T cell receptor beta chains below all came from one sample that was sequenced in a study of T cell responses to AZD1222 COVID-19 vaccine. Produced via immunoSEQ multiplex PCR; TCRdb's table is partial and in-frame only. This repertoire shows about 110,000 clones, 89% found once; its top ten account for 35% to 55%. The sequenced sample was peripheral blood, obtained 28 days after the second AZD1222 dose. The receptors originated from an adult who received the AZD1222 COVID-19 vaccine.

The count of this clone is one. CDR3 sequence: CASSLTGAAGNTIYF. The CDR3 DNA follows: TGCGCCAGCAGCTTGACCGGGGCCGCTGGAAACACCATATATTTT. J is TRBJ1-3 and V is TRBV5-1, with a tentative D call TRBD1 (5 bases). V lost 1 base and J 2 bases, leaving 10 bases between the germline ends. The V gene's germline CDR1 is SGHRS and CDR2 YFSETQ. This CDR3 is built from 15 residues.

The sample holds a few counts of this clone. This chain connects TRBV3-1 (or the pseudogene TRBV3-2) to TRBJ2-2, with 16 bases that match TRBD2. Germline CDR1 reads LGHDT; CDR2 reads YNNKEL (reference sequence). Losses at the gene ends were 5 bases for V and 7 bases for J; bases not matched to a gene: 4. The CDR3 has 16 amino acids. The CDR3 region is CASSSGTSGRGGELFF. The CDR3 DNA follows: TGTGCCAGCAGCTCTGGGACTAGCGGGAGGGGCGGGGAGCTGTTTTTT.

The rearrangement uses TRBV9 and TRBJ2-7, with D unresolved. The CDR3 runs to 12 residues. Germline values: CDR1 SGDLS, CDR2 YYNGEE. V was clipped by 4 bases and J by 4 bases, with 9 bases between them. Here the CDR3 reads CASSNTEYEQYF. Written as DNA, the CDR3 is TGTGCCAGCAGCAACACTGAATACGAGCAGTACTTC.

The chain couples TRBV27 to TRBJ2-5; 7 bases match TRBD2. Germline-derived CDR1 and CDR2 are MNHEY and SMNVEV (reference sequence). This CDR3 region has 13 residues. The J segment lost 4 bases and the V segment lost 8 bases, leaving 7 bases of the junction unmatched. In DNA form, the CDR3 reads TGTGCCAGCTCCGGGGGGTGGGGAGAGACCCAGTACTTC. The encoded protein is CASSGGWGETQYF.

This chain links TRBV30 with TRBJ1-4; 7 bases match TRBD1. J gave up 3 bases and V 3 bases, and 7 bases lay outside the gene matches. CDR1 GTSNPN and CDR2 SVGIG come from the germline V gene (reference sequence). The CDR3 extends over 15 amino acids. The CDR3 nucleotides read TGTGCCTGGAGGCACAACAGGGGAGCTAATGAAAAACTGTTTTTT. It translates to CAWRHNRGANEKLFF. The full variable domain, rest sourced from reference TRBV30 and TRBJ1-4, is SQTIHQWPATLVQPVGSPLSLECTVEGTSNPNLYWYRQAAGRGLQLLFYSVGIGQISSEVPQNLSASRPQDRQFILSSKKLLLSDSGFYLCAWRHNRGANEKLFFGSGTQLSVL.

This chain uses TRBV5-6 with TRBJ2-1; 9 bases match TRBD2. V lost 5 bases, J lost 8 bases, and 14 bases stayed unmatched. The length of the CDR3 is 16 residues. The germline CDR1 and CDR2 sequences are SGHDT and YYEEEE. The CDR3 nucleotides read TGTGCCAGCAGTTTTTCCCTTAGCGGGAGCAGCGATGAGCAGTTCTTC. Its protein product is CASSFSLSGSSDEQFF.

This chain links TRBV19 with TRBJ1-3; perhaps TRBD1 as D (5 bases). This CDR3 has 13 amino acids. Looked up from germline, CDR1 is LNHDA and CDR2 is SQIVND (reference sequence). The V end lost 7 bases, the J end lost 2 bases, and 9 bases lay between the germline ends. The CDR3 reads CASTRVAGNTIYF. The CDR3 DNA is TGTGCCAGTACCAGGGTCGCTGGAAACACCATATATTTT.

The chain uses TRBV7-2 and TRBJ2-7, with 7 bases aligning to TRBD1. This CDR3 has 18 amino acids. The germline V gene encodes CDR1 SGHTA and CDR2 FQGNSA. The V gene end was trimmed by 1 base and the J gene end by 3 bases; junction bases not matched to a gene: 15. The CDR3 sequence: CASSLGMGVRQGGYEQYF. In nucleotides, the CDR3 is TGTGCCAGCAGCTTAGGAATGGGAGTGCGACAGGGTGGCTACGAGCAGTACTTC.

The chain has TRBV6-5 and TRBJ1-5; TRBD1 is a possible D gene (6 bases). The CDR3 is made up of 15 amino acids. The germline CDR1 and CDR2 sequences are MNHEY and SVGAGI. V dropped 6 bases and J dropped 0 bases, with 12 bases sitting between them. The DNA for the CDR3 is TGTGCCAGCAGACCCGACAGGTATAGCAATCAGCCCCAGCATTTT. It specifies CASRPDRYSNQPQHF.

The chain couples TRBV27 to TRBJ1-1; D is perhaps TRBD1 (5 bases). Deletions cut 0 bases from V and 0 bases from J, with 11 bases between. CDR1 is MNHEY and CDR2 is SMNVEV in the germline V gene (reference sequence). This CDR3 has 16 residues. CDR3 amino acids: CASSLSRGRMNTEAFF. The CDR3 coding sequence is TGTGCCAGCAGTTTATCGAGGGGCAGGATGAACACTGAAGCTTTCTTT.

This chain uses TRBV5-5 with TRBJ1-5, with 10 bases that match TRBD1. This CDR3 comprises 15 residues. Per germline, CDR1 SGHKS and CDR2 YYEKEE (reference sequence). V gave up 4 bases and J gave up 6 bases; unmatched junction bases: 7. Here the CDR3 reads CASSPTGGVGQPQHF. The CDR3 DNA follows: TGTGCCAGCAGCCCGACAGGGGGCGTCGGTCAGCCCCAGCATTTT.

The gene calls are TRBV11-3 and TRBJ2-1; the D gene is possibly TRBD2 (6 bases). Trimming cost V 5 bases and J 4 bases, with 12 bases left between them. The CDR3 has 14 amino acids. From germline, CDR1 is SGHNT and CDR2 YENEEA. CDR3 nucleotide sequence: TGTGCCAGCAGCCCCGGGGGAAGATACAATGAGCAGTTCTTC. Protein sequence: CASSPGGRYNEQFF.

CDR3: CASSLLEFEQYF. The CDR3 region has the DNA TGTGCCAGCTCACTACTAGAATTCGAGCAGTACTTC. The rearrangement links TRBV18 to TRBJ2-7; weak D call: TRBD2 (5 bases). The V end lost 4 bases, the J end lost 6 bases, and 10 bases lay between the germline ends. The germline V gene encodes CDR1 KGHSH and CDR2 LQKENI. The CDR3 has 12 amino acids.

The V and J genes are TRBV5-1 and TRBJ2-7; 9 bases map to TRBD1. V shed 5 bases and J 5 bases; nucleotides not matched to a gene: 8. Germline loops: CDR1 SGHRS, CDR2 YFSETQ. The CDR3 has 14 amino acids. DNA of the CDR3: TGCGCCAGCAGTTCTCTCGGGACAGGGAACGAGCAGTACTTC. Its protein is CASSSLGTGNEQYF.

V is TRBV7-2 and J is TRBJ2-1; a weak D match, TRBD2 (6 bases). Deletions cut 2 bases from V and 0 bases from J, with 11 bases between. CDR1 and CDR2 from the germline V gene are SGHTA and FQGNSA. This CDR3 has 16 residues. CDR3 residues: CASSLRRDISYNEQFF. The CDR3, as DNA: TGTGCCAGCAGCTTACGGCGGGATATCTCCTACAATGAGCAGTTCTTC.

This chain uses TRBV9 with TRBJ1-1, with D hard to call. Germline-derived CDR1 and CDR2 are SGDLS and YYNGEE. V lost 0 bases and J lost 4, with 10 bases in between. This CDR3 region has 14 residues. CDR3 sequence: CASSVVEGSTEAFF. CDR3 nucleotide sequence: TGTGCCAGCAGCGTAGTAGAGGGCTCCACTGAAGCTTTCTTT.

CDR3 in amino acids: CASSQGLRRQGRGNTIYF. In nucleotides, the CDR3 is TGTGCCAGCAGCCAAGGATTGAGGAGACAAGGTCGTGGAAACACCATATATTTT. V gene TRBV3-1 (or the pseudogene TRBV3-2) combines with J gene TRBJ1-3; D remains unclear. The CDR3 is 18 residues long. From germline, CDR1 is LGHDT and CDR2 YNNKEL (reference sequence). V lost 1 base to trimming and J lost 3 bases, with 19 bases between them.

This sequence joins TRBV10-2 and TRBJ1-5; no reliable D call. Trimming removed 2 bases from V and 6 bases from J, with 11 bases in between. The germline gives CDR1 WSHSY, CDR2 SAAADI. The CDR3 runs to 14 residues. CDR3 sequence (DNA): TGCGCCAGCAGTGAGGGGGTATCAGTTCAGCCCCAGCATTTT. It yields the protein CASSEGVSVQPQHF.